This TCR beta chain was obtained from a study of T cell responses to AZD1222 COVID-19 vaccine. Clones were sequenced by immunoSEQ multiplex PCR, and TCRdb holds only the in-frame ones, with some missing. The sample has 130,000 to 150,000 clones, about 86% seen once. The CDR3 has 15 residues. V lost 0 bases and J lost 8; bases outside the gene matches: 5. Looked up from germline, CDR1 is KGHSH and CDR2 is LQKENI. Comment on this clone: Its antigen is currently unknown.

Study observations and caveats: The study found Spike-specific TCR breadth and depth rose after two AZD1222 doses. Among those given AZD1222, only five or six were seropositive at baseline.

The rearrangement links TRBV18 to TRBJ1-4, with 8 bases matching TRBD1. The material was peripheral blood, obtained 28 days after the second AZD1222 dose. The source of this sequence is an adult who received the AZD1222 COVID-19 vaccine. As DNA, the CDR3 is TGTGCCAGCTCACCACCGACAGGGGTAGACGAAAAACTGTTTTTT. This encodes CASSPPTGVDEKLFF. The entire variable domain, with the rest obtained from reference TRBV18 and TRBJ1-4, is as follows: NAGVMQNPRHLVRRRGQEARLRCSPMKGHSHVYWYRQLPEEGLKFMVYLQKENIIDESGMPKERFSAEFPKEGPSILRIQQVVRGDSAAYFCASSPPTGVDEKLFFGSGTQLSVL.